Included here is one T cell receptor beta chain sequence, with context. What it binds is not known. The data stem from a study of fetal regulatory T cell absence and autoimmunity. General study findings and limits: Oligoclonal TCR enrichment in pancreas over cord blood reached over 100-fold for some clones. Pancreas and cord blood did not differ much in TRB family usage.

This was a survey-level run. Produced via immunoSEQ multiplex PCR; TCRdb's table is partial and in-frame only. The sample comprises approximately 94,000 clones, approximately 75% of which are singletons, and 1.5% to 2% rests with the top ten. This clonotype originated in a male donor with IPEX syndrome. The sample consisted of pancreas tissue.

CDR3 coding DNA: TGTGCCAGCAGAGGGTACAGGGAGAAAACGACCTATGGCTACACCTTC. Residues: CASRGYREKTTYGYTF. The genes are TRBV6-4 and TRBJ1-2; perhaps TRBD1 as D (6 bases). The CDR3 sequence is 16 residues long. V shed 6 bases and J shed 4 bases, with 21 bases lying between them. In germline, CDR1 is MRHNA, CDR2 SNTAGT.